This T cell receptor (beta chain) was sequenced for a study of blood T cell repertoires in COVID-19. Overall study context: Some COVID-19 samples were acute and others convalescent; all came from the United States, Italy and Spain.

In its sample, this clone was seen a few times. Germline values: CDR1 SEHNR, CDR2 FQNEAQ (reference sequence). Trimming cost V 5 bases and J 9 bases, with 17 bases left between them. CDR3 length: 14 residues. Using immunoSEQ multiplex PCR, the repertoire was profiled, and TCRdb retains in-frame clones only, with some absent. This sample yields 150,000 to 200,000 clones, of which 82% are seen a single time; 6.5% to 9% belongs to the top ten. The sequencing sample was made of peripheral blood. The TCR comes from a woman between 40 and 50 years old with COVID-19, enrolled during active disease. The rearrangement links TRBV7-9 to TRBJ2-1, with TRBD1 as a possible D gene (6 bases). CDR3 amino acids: CASSETGFSGEQFF. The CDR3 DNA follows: TGTGCCAGCAGCGAAACAGGGTTTTCCGGTGAGCAGTTCTTC.